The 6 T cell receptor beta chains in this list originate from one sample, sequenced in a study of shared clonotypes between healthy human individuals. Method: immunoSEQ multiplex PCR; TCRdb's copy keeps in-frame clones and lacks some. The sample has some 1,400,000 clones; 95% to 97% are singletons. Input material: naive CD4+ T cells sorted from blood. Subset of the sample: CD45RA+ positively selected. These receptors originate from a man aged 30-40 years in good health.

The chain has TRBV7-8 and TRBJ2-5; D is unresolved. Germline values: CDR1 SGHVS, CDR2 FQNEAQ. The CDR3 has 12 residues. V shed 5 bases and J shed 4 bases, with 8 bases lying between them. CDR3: CASSRLRETQYF. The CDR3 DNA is TGTGCCAGCAGCCGCCTTAGAGAGACCCAGTACTTC.

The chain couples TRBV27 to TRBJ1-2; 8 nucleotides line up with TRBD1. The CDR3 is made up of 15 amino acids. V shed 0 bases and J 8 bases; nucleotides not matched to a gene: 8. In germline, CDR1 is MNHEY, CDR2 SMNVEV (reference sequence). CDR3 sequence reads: CASSLSGQGLGGYTF. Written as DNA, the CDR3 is TGTGCCAGCAGTTTATCCGGACAGGGCCTCGGAGGCTACACCTTC.

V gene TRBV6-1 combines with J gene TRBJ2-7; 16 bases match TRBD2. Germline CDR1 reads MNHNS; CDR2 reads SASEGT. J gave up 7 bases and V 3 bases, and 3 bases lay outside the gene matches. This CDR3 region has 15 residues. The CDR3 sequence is CASSEVGLAGGEQYF. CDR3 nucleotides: TGTGCCAGCAGTGAGGTGGGACTAGCGGGAGGGGAGCAGTACTTC.

CDR3 loop: CASSPRTTFEKLFF. As DNA, the CDR3 is TGTGCCAGCTCACCACGGACCACCTTTGAAAAACTGTTTTTT. This chain links TRBV18 with TRBJ1-4; no definite D call. This CDR3 is built from 14 residues. The germline CDR1 and CDR2 sequences are KGHSH and LQKENI. Trimming removed 1 base at V and 7 bases at J, with 10 bases between.

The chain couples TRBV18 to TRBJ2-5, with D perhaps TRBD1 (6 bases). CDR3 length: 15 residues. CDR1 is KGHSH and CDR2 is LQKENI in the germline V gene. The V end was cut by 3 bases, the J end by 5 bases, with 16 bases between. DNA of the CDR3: TGTGCCAGCTCACCTCTTTCCGGGACAACGGAGACCCAGTACTTC. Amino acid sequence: CASSPLSGTTETQYF.

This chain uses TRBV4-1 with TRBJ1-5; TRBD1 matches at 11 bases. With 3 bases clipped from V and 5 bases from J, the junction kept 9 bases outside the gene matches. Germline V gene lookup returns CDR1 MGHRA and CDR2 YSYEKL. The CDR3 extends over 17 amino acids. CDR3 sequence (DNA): TGCGCCAGCAGCCAGGGGACAGGGGGTTTACGGGATCAGCCCCAGCATTTT. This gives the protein CASSQGTGGLRDQPQHF.